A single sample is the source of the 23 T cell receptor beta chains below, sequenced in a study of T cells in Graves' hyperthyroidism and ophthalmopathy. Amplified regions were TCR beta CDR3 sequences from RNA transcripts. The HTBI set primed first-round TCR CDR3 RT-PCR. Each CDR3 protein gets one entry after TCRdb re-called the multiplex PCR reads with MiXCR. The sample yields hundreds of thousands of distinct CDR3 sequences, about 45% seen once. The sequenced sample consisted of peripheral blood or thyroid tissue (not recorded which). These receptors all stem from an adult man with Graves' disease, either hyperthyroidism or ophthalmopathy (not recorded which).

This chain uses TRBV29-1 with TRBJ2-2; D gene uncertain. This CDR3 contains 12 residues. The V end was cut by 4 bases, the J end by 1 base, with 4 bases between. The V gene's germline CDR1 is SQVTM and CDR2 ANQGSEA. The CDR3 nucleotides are TGCAGCGTTGTAGTGAACACCGGGGAGCTGTTTTTT. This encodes CSVVVNTGELFF.

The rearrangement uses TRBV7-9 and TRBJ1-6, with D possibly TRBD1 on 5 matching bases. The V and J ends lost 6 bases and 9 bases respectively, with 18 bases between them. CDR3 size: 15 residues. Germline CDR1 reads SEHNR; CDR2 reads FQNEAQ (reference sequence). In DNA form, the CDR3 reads TGTGCCAGCAGTCCCCAGGGTCAAAGGAGTTCACCCCTCCACTTT. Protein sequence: CASSPQGQRSSPLHF.

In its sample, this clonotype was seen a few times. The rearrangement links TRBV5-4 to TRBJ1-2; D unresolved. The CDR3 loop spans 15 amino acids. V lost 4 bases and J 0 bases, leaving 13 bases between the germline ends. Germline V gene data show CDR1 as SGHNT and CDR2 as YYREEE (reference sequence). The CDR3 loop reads CASSPRVSANYGYTF. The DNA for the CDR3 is TGTGCCAGCAGCCCAAGGGTATCCGCTAACTATGGCTACACCTTC.

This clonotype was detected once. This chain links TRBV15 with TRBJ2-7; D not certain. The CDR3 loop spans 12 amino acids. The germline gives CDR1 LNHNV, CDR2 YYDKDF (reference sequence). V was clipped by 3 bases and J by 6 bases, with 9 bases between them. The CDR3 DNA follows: TGTGCCACCAGCAGTGCCCCCAGCGAGCAGTACTTC. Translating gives CATSSAPSEQYF. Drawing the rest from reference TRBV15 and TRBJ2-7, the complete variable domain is DAMVIQNPRYQVTQFGKPVTLSCSQTLNHNVMYWYQQKSSQAPKLLFHYYDKDFNNEADTPDNFQSRRPNTSFCFLDIRSPGLGDTAMYLCATSSAPSEQYFGPGTRLTVT.

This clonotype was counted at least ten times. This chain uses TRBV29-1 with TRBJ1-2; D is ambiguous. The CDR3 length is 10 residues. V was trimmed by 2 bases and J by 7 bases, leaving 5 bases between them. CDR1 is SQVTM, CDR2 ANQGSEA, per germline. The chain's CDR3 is CSVELGGYTF. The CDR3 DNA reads TGCAGCGTTGAACTAGGTGGCTACACCTTC.

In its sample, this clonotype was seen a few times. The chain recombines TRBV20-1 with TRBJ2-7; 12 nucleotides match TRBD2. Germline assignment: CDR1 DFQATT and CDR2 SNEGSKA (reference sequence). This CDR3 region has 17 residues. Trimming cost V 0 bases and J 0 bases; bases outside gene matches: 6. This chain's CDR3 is CSAREAPTSGSSYEQYF. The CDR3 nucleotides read TGCAGTGCTAGAGAAGCCCCGACTAGCGGGAGCTCCTACGAGCAGTACTTC.

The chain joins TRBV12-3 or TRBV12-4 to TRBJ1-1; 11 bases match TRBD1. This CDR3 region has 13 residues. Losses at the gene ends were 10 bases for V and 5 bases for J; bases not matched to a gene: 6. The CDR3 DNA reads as TGTGCCAACAAGGACAGGGGGCAAACTGAAGCTTTCTTT. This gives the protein CANKDRGQTEAFF.

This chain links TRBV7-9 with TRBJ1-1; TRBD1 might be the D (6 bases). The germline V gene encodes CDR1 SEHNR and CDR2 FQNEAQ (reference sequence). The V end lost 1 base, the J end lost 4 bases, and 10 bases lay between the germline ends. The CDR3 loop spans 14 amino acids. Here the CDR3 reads CASSLEGVVTEAFF. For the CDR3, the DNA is TGTGCCAGCAGCTTAGAGGGGGTAGTCACTGAAGCTTTCTTT.

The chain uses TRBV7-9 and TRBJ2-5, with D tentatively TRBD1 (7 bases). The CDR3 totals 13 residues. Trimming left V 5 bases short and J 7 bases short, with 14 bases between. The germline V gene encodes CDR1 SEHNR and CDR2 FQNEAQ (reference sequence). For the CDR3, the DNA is TGTGCCAGCAGCCAAGCAGGGGGAGGGACCCAGTACTTC. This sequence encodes CASSQAGGGTQYF.

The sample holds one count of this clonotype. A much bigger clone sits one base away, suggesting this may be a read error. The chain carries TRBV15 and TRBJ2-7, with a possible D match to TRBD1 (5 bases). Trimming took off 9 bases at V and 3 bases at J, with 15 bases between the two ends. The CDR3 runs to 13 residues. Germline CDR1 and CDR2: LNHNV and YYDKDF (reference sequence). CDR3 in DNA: TGTGCCACTGGGGCAGGGTCCCTCTACGAGCAGTACTTC. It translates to CATGAGSLYEQYF.

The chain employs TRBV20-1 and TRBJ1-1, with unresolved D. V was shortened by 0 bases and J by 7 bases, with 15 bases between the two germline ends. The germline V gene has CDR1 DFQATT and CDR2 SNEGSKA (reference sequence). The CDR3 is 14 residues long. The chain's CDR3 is CSAREGGGMNEAFF. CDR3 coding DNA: TGCAGTGCTAGAGAAGGAGGAGGGATGAATGAAGCTTTCTTT.

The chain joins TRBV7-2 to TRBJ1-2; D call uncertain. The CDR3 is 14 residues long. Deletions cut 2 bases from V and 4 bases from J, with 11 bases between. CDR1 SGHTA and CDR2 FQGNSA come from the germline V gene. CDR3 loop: CASSLSRGSYGYTF. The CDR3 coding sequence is TGTGCCAGCAGCTTATCTCGGGGAAGCTATGGCTACACCTTC.

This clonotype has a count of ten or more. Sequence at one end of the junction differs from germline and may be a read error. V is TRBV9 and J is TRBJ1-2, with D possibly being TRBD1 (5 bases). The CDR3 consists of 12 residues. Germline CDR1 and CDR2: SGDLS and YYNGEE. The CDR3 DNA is TGTGCCAGCAGCGTAGGAAGGGGACTCCTGGACTTC. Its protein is CASSVGRGLLDF.

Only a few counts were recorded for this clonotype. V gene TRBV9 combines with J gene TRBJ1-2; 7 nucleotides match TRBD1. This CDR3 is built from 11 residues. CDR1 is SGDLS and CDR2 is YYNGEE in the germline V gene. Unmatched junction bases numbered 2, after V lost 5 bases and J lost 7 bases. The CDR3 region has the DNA TGTGCCAGCAGGGACAGGTTTGGCTACACCTTC. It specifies CASRDRFGYTF.

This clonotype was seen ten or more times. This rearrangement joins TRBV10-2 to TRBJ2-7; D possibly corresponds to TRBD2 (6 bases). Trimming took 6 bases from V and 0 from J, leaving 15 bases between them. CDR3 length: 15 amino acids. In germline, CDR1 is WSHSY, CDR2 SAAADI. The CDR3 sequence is CASSTLSGSSYEQYF. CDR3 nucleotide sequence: TGCGCCAGCAGCACCCTTAGCGGAAGCTCCTACGAGCAGTACTTC.

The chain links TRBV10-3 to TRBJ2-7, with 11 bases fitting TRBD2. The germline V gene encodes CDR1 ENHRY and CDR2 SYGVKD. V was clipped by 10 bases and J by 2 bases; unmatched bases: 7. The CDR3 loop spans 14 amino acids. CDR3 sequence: CATQPTSGAYEQYF. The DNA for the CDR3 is TGTGCCACTCAACCGACTAGCGGGGCCTACGAGCAGTACTTC.

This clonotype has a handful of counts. CDR3: CASSHGNDREQYF. In DNA form, the CDR3 reads TGTGCCAGCAGCCACGGGAACGACCGCGAGCAGTACTTC. V is TRBV5-4 and J is TRBJ2-7; D possibly corresponds to TRBD2 (5 bases). V lost 4 bases, J lost 6 bases, and 14 bases lay in between. Germline-derived CDR1 and CDR2 are SGHNT and YYREEE (reference sequence). The CDR3 covers 13 residues.

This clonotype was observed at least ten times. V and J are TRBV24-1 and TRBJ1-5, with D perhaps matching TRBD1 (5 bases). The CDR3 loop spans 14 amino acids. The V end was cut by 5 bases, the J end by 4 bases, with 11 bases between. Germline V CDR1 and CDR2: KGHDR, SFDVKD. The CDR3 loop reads CATSGWQGNQPQHF. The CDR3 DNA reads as TGTGCCACCAGTGGGTGGCAGGGTAATCAGCCCCAGCATTTT.

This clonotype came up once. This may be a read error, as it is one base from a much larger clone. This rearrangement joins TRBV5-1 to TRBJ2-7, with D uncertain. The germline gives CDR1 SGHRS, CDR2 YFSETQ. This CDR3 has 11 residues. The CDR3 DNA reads TGCGCCAGCAGCTCCCCGACCGAGCAGTGCTTC. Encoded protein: CASSSPTEQCF.

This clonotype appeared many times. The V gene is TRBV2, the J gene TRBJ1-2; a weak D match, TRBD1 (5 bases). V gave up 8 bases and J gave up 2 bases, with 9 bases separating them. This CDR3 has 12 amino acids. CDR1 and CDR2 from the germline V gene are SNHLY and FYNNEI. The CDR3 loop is CASATGNYGYTF. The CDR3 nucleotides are TGTGCCAGCGCCACAGGCAACTATGGCTACACCTTC.

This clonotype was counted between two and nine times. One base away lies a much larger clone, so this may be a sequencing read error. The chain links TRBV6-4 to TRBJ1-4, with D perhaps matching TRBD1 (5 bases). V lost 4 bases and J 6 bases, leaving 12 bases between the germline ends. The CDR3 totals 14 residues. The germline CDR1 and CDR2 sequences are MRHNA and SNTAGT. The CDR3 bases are TGTGCCAGCAGTGGGGCAGGGAGGGATGAAAAACTGTTTTTT. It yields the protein CASSGAGRDEKLFF.

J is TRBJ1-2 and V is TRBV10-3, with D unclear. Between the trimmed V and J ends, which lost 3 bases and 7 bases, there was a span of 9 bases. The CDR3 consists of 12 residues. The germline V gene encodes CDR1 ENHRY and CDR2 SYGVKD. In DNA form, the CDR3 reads TGTGCCATCAGTGATTCGGGCCTTGGCTACACCTTC. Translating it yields CAISDSGLGYTF.

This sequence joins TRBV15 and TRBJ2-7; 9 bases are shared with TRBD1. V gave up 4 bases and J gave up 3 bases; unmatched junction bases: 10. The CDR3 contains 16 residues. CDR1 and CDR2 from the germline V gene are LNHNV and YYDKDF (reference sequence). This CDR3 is CATSTGTGNGFYEQYF. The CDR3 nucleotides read TGTGCCACCAGCACCGGGACAGGGAACGGATTCTACGAGCAGTACTTC.